This T cell receptor beta chain was obtained from a study of blood T cells in healthy people across ages. Isolation of PBMCs gave at least 7 million cells per sample. Primed by a sample-barcoded 5' primer and a J-beta primer mix, a second PCR proceeded for 7 to 11 cycles. Each cDNA molecule was tagged by a template-switch adaptor with 12 random nucleotides. Paired-end reads containing CDR3 totaled no fewer than 3 million for each sample. TCRdb reanalysed the 5' RACE reads using MiXCR and keeps one entry per CDR3 protein. Among some 1,500,000 distinct CDR3 sequences listed, about 45% were seen once. Findings and caveats of the study: Per million T cells, the diversity of TCR beta decreased roughly linearly as age advanced.

This clonotype was recorded a few times. Its antigen is not known. The V gene end was trimmed by 6 bases and the J gene end by 9 bases; junction bases not matched to a gene: 7. Germline CDR1 and CDR2: SEHNR and FQNEAQ (reference sequence). This CDR3 spans 13 amino acids. The genes are TRBV7-9 and TRBJ2-1; TRBD2 matches at 8 bases. This TCR was sampled from a woman under 30 in good health. What was sequenced was blood. Here the CDR3 DNA reads TGTGCCAGCAGTCCCGGGACTAGTGGTGAGCAGTTCTTC. Its protein product is CASSPGTSGEQFF.